This T cell receptor (beta chain) was observed in a study of blood T cells in healthy people across ages. Whole-study context: When template switching was applied, about one barcoded beta molecule was captured per two T cells. General study points: When one million T cells were used, diversity estimates were thought to be underestimates.

This clonotype was recorded a few times. Its antigen is currently unknown. A much more abundant neighbour one base away suggests this may be a read error. A second PCR of 7 to 11 cycles used a sample-barcoded 5' primer and a J-beta primer mix. TCRdb processed the 5' RACE reads anew with MiXCR; each CDR3 protein has one entry. The sample holds some 690,000 distinct CDR3 sequences, approximately 21% seen once. CDR1 and CDR2 (germline): MNHNS, SASEGT. CDR3 length: 14 amino acids. The chain employs TRBV6-1 and TRBJ2-5, with D unresolved. Sequenced input: blood. This sequence was found in a man aged 65 to 85 in good health. CDR3 region: CASSEIGRQEAQYF. CDR3 DNA: TGTGCCAGCAGTGAAATCGGACGCCAAGAGGCCCAGTACTTC.